Listed below are T cell receptor beta chains from one sample, sequenced in a study of vaccination and CD4 T cells after COVID-19. MiXCR, run by TCRdb on the PCR reads, gives a single entry per CDR3 protein. Of some 11,000 distinct CDR3 sequences listed, about 30% are singletons. No antigen has been identified for these receptors. The sequenced sample was CD4+ T cells from blood, cultured in vitro, obtained after SARS-CoV-2 vaccination. Receptor source: a human donor who had recovered from COVID-19. The CDR3 runs from the conserved cysteine through the conserved F or W. Each record gives: clone size, V gene, J gene, D gene, CDR3 protein, CDR3 DNA. A D gene is named only where the DNA matches it firmly. Rows may omit the clone size; those that give it use once, few, many or a size class.

once	TRBV19	TRBJ1-1	TRBD1	CASSARTGPNTEAFF	TGTGCCAGTAGTGCGCGGACAGGGCCGAACACTGAAGCTTTCTTT
medium-sized	TRBV19	TRBJ1-5	-	CASSIRDSNQPQHF	TGTGCCAGTAGTATAAGGGACAGCAATCAGCCCCAGCATTTT
-	TRBV27	TRBJ2-6	-	CASSFLSGANVLTF	TGTGCCAGCAGTTTTCTCTCTGGGGCCAACGTCCTGACTTTC
-	TRBV6-5	TRBJ1-2	-	CASSYSGASYTF	TGTGCCAGCAGTTACTCGGGCGCGAGCTACACCTTC
-	TRBV29-1	TRBJ1-1	-	CSVRGPRRTEAFF	TGCAGCGTCCGGGGGCCACGGAGGACTGAAGCTTTCTTT
few	TRBV5-1	TRBJ1-2	-	CASSVGQLDYGYTF	TGCGCCAGCAGCGTCGGACAGTTGGACTATGGCTACACCTTC
-	TRBV28	TRBJ2-1	TRBD2	CASRNSGSFNEQFF	TGTGCCAGCAGAAATAGCGGGTCGTTCAATGAGCAGTTCTTC
few	TRBV7-9	TRBJ1-1	TRBD1	CASSFPSTGGAVGTEAFF	TGTGCCAGCAGCTTCCCATCGACAGGGGGCGCGGTAGGCACTGAAGCTTTCTTT
few	TRBV4-3	TRBJ2-7	TRBD2	CASSQTTGTSGYEQYF	TGCGCCAGCAGCCAAACCACCGGGACTAGCGGCTACGAGCAGTACTTC
few	TRBV7-2	TRBJ2-1	-	CASSGRVYNEQFF	TGTGCCAGCAGTGGTCGCGTTTACAATGAGCAGTTCTTC
once	TRBV28	TRBJ2-2	TRBD2	CASSLFGGGGTGELFF	TGTGCCAGCAGTTTATTTGGCGGGGGGGGCACCGGGGAGCTGTTTTTT
-	TRBV6-2/TRBV6-3	TRBJ2-1	TRBD2	CASTHLAGGTYNEQFF	TGTGCCAGCACCCACCTAGCGGGGGGGACCTACAATGAGCAGTTCTTC
few	TRBV19	TRBJ1-2	-	CATQQGGGRSSYTF	TGTGCCACTCAGCAAGGTGGGGGCAGGTCAAGCTACACCTTC
-	TRBV27	TRBJ1-2	TRBD1	CASSRDRDYGYTF	TGTGCCAGCAGCCGTGACAGGGACTATGGCTACACCTTC
few	TRBV6-1	TRBJ1-5	-	CASSATEYSNQPQHF	TGTGCCAGCAGTGCAACAGAGTATAGCAATCAGCCCCAGCATTTT
-	TRBV20-1	TRBJ1-5	-	CSATRQSNQPQHF	TGCAGTGCTACCCGACAGAGCAATCAGCCCCAGCATTTT
-	TRBV6-5	TRBJ2-2	-	CASSYSRAGELFF	TGTGCCAGCAGTTACTCGAGGGCCGGGGAGCTGTTTTTT
-	TRBV20-1	TRBJ2-5	TRBD1	CSADPRQGGETQYF	TGCAGTGCCGATCCCCGACAGGGCGGAGAGACCCAGTACTTC
-	TRBV5-1	TRBJ2-1	TRBD2	CASSLGGGSKNEQFF	TGCGCCAGCAGCTTGGGGGGCGGGAGTAAAAATGAGCAGTTCTTC
few	TRBV28	TRBJ1-6	-	CASSLGHTTAPLHF	TGTGCCAGCAGTTTGGGACATACTACTGCACCCCTCCACTTT
-	TRBV24-1	TRBJ2-3	-	CATSVRQGGPDTQYF	TGTGCCACCAGTGTAAGGCAGGGAGGTCCAGATACGCAGTATTTT
-	TRBV6-2/TRBV6-3	TRBJ1-6	-	CASTGGSGNSPLHF	TGTGCCAGCACTGGGGGGTCCGGTAATTCACCCCTCCACTTT
-	TRBV28	TRBJ1-2	-	CASTTEGYGYTF	TGTGCCAGCACGACGGAGGGCTATGGCTACACCTTC
few	TRBV28	TRBJ1-5	-	CASSLWLNQPQHF	TGTGCCAGCAGTTTATGGCTCAATCAGCCCCAGCATTTT
-	TRBV28	TRBJ2-4	TRBD1	CASSSLDRVSYF	TGTGCCAGCAGTTCCCTCGACAGGGTGTCTTACTTC
few	TRBV18	TRBJ1-5	-	CASSPRVAAGNQPQHF	TGTGCCAGCTCACCCCGGGTAGCGGCAGGCAATCAGCCCCAGCATTTT
-	TRBV7-2	TRBJ2-7	TRBD2	CASSFFKRAGGGREQYF	TGTGCCAGCAGCTTTTTTAAACGAGCGGGAGGCGGACGCGAGCAGTACTTC
-	TRBV2	TRBJ2-1	TRBD2	CASRRTSGSSYNEQFF	TGTGCCAGCAGGAGGACTAGCGGGAGCTCCTACAATGAGCAGTTCTTC
few	TRBV7-2	TRBJ1-1	-	CASSLRVTEAFF	TGTGCCAGCAGCTTAAGGGTCACTGAAGCTTTCTTT
-	TRBV14	TRBJ1-2	-	CASSQQFLSGYTF	TGTGCCAGCAGCCAGCAATTCCTCTCTGGCTACACCTTC
few	TRBV28	TRBJ2-2	TRBD1	CATRGLGTGGTGELFF	TGTGCCACAAGGGGATTAGGGACAGGCGGTACCGGGGAGCTGTTTTTT
few	TRBV7-3	TRBJ2-3	-	CASSLTRDEGTDTQYF	TGTGCCAGCAGCTTAACGCGGGATGAGGGCACAGATACGCAGTATTTT
few	TRBV24-1	TRBJ1-2	-	CATSDSGRNNGYTF	TGTGCCACCAGTGATTCCGGCCGGAACAATGGCTACACCTTC
-	TRBV7-8	TRBJ2-2	TRBD2	CASSRLATNTGELFF	TGTGCCAGCAGCCGACTAGCTACGAACACCGGGGAGCTGTTTTTT
-	TRBV28	TRBJ1-2	-	CASSLEGGTGYTF	TGTGCCAGCAGTTTGGAGGGTGGGACCGGCTACACCTTC
-	TRBV28	TRBJ1-4	-	CASSGGGGSRVEKLFF	TGTGCCAGCAGTGGGGGTGGGGGGAGTCGAGTTGAAAAACTGTTTTTT
-	TRBV5-5	TRBJ2-1	TRBD1	CASSLLQGDFGEQFF	TGTGCCAGCAGCTTGTTGCAGGGGGATTTCGGTGAGCAGTTCTTC
-	TRBV6-5	TRBJ2-7	-	CASSYGTDTYEQYF	TGTGCCAGCAGTTACGGGACTGATACCTACGAGCAGTACTTC
-	TRBV14	TRBJ2-4	TRBD1	CASSRQGPENIQYF	TGTGCCAGCAGCCGACAGGGGCCGGAAAACATTCAGTACTTC
-	TRBV4-2	TRBJ2-3	-	CASSQDIPSSTDTQYF	TGTGCCAGCAGCCAAGATATTCCTTCGAGCACAGATACGCAGTATTTT
-	TRBV21-1	TRBJ2-5	-	CASSKDPEQETQYF	TGTGCCAGCAGCAAAGACCCGGAACAAGAGACCCAGTACTTC
-	TRBV28	TRBJ2-7	TRBD1	CASSSPGTGFYEQYF	TGTGCCAGCAGTTCCCCCGGGACAGGGTTCTACGAGCAGTACTTC
-	TRBV19	TRBJ1-5	-	CASSIVGRNQPQHF	TGTGCCAGTAGTATAGTCGGCAGAAATCAGCCCCAGCATTTT
-	TRBV7-2	TRBJ1-1	-	CASSLVLNTEAFF	TGTGCCAGCAGCTTAGTTCTGAACACTGAAGCTTTCTTT
-	TRBV20-1	TRBJ2-7	TRBD2	CSAARTSGGSEQYF	TGCAGTGCCGCCCGGACTAGCGGGGGGTCCGAGCAGTACTTC
-	TRBV20-1	TRBJ1-1	-	CSAGRRQASEAFF	TGCAGTGCTGGCCGACGGCAGGCCTCCGAAGCTTTCTTT
-	TRBV27	TRBJ2-1	-	CASRVADPSSYNEQFF	TGTGCCAGCAGAGTAGCGGACCCGAGCTCCTACAATGAGCAGTTCTTC
once	TRBV24-1	TRBJ2-2	TRBD1	CATSGLSGRGRGIGELFF	TGTGCCACCAGTGGATTATCGGGCAGGGGGCGCGGGATCGGGGAGCTGTTTTTT
-	TRBV20-1	TRBJ1-6	-	CSASKAVYNSPLHF	TGCAGTGCTAGCAAGGCTGTATATAATTCACCCCTCCACTTT
-	TRBV2	TRBJ2-3	-	CASRWGAGRTDTQYF	TGTGCCAGCAGGTGGGGGGCGGGCAGGACAGATACGCAGTATTTT
few	TRBV6-5	TRBJ1-6	-	CASSYGSHNSPLHF	TGTGCCAGCAGTTACGGCAGCCATAATTCACCCCTCCACTTT
few	TRBV4-2	TRBJ2-5	-	CASSRTSGGETQYF	TGTGCCAGCAGCCGGACTTCCGGGGGCGAGACCCAGTACTTC
few	TRBV20-1	TRBJ2-5	TRBD2	CSARGRGTSFLPTQETQYF	TGCAGTGCTAGAGGAAGGGGGACTAGCTTCCTACCCACTCAAGAGACCCAGTACTTC
medium-sized	TRBV27	TRBJ1-2	-	CASSSRWGGENYGYTF	TGTGCCAGCAGTTCAAGATGGGGGGGGGAGAACTATGGCTACACCTTC
-	TRBV28	TRBJ2-1	-	CASYSSLKEFF	TGTGCCAGTTACTCCTCCCTTAAGGAGTTCTTC